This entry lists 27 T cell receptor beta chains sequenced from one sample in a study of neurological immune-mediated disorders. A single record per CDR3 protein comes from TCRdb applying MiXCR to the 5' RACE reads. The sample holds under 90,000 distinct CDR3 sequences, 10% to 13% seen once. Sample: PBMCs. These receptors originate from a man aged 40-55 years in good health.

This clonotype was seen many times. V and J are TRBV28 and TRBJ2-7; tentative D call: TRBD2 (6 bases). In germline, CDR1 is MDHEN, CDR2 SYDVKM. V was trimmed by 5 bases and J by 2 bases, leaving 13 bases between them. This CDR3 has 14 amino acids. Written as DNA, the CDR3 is TGTGCCAGCAGTCCCCCTGGCGGGGCCTACGAGCAGTACTTC. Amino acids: CASSPPGGAYEQYF.

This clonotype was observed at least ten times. The CDR3 here is CASSLRTGARETQYF. The CDR3 DNA is TGTGCCAGCAGCTTAAGGACAGGGGCGCGGGAGACCCAGTACTTC. The V call is TRBV11-3, the J call TRBJ2-5; TRBD1 matches at 9 bases. This CDR3 has 15 amino acids. In germline, CDR1 is SGHNT, CDR2 YENEEA. V lost 2 bases and J lost 5; bases outside the gene matches: 6. Drawing the rest from reference TRBV11-3 and TRBJ2-5, the complete variable domain is EAGVVQSPRYKIIEKKQPVAFWCNPISGHNTLYWYLQNLGQGPELLIRYENEEAVDDSQLPKDRFSAERLKGVDSTLKIQPAELGDSAVYLCASSLRTGARETQYFGPGTRLLVL.

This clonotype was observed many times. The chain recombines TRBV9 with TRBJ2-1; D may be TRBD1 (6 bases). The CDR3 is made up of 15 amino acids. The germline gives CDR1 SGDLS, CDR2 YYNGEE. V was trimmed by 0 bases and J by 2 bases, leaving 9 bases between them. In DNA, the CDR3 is TGTGCCAGCAGCGTAGGGGGGCGACCCTACAATGAGCAGTTCTTC. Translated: CASSVGGRPYNEQFF.

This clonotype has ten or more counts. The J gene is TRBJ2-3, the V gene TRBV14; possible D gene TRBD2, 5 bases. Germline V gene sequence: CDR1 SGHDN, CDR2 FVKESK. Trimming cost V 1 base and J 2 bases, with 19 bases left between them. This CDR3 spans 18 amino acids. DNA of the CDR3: TGTGCCAGCAGCCAAGCCGCGGGCCATCGGGTTAACACAGATACGCAGTATTTT. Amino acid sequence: CASSQAAGHRVNTDTQYF. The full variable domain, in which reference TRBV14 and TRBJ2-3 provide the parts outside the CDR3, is EAGVTQFPSHSVIEKGQTVTLRCDPISGHDNLYWYRRVMGKEIKFLLHFVKESKQDESGMPNNRFLAERTGGTYSTLKVQPAELEDSGVYFCASSQAAGHRVNTDTQYFGPGTRLTVL.

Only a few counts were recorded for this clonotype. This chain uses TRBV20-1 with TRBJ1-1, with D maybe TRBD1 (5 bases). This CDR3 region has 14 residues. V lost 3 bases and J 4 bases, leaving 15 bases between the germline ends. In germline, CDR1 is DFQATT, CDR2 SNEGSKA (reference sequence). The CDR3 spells CSASWIRGGTEAFF. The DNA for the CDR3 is TGCAGTGCTAGTTGGATCCGGGGCGGCACTGAAGCTTTCTTT.

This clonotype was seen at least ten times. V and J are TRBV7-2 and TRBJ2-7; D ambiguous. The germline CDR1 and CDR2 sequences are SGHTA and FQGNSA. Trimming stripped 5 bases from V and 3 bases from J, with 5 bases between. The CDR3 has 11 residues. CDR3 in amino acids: CASSRDYEQYF. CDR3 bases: TGTGCCAGCAGCCGAGACTACGAGCAGTACTTC.

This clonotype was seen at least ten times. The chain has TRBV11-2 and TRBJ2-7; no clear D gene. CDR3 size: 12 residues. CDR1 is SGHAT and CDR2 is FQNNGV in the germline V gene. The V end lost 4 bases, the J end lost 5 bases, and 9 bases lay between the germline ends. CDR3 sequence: CASSSTLDEQYF. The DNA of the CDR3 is TGTGCCAGCAGCTCGACGCTGGACGAGCAGTACTTC. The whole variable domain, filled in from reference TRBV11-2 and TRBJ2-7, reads EAGVAQSPRYKIIEKRQSVAFWCNPISGHATLYWYQQILGQGPKLLIQFQNNGVVDDSQLPKDRFSAERLKGVDSTLKIQPAKLEDSAVYLCASSSTLDEQYFGPGTRLTVT.

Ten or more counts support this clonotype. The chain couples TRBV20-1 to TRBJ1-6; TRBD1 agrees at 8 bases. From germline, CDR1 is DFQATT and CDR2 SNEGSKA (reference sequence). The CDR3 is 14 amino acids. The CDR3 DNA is TGCAGCGCGAAAGGACAGGGCAATAATTCACCCCTCCACTTT. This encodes CSAKGQGNNSPLHF.

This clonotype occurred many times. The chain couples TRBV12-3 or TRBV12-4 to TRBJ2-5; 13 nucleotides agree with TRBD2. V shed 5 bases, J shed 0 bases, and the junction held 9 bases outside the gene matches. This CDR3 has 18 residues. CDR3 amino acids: CASSRTSGGSTYQETQYF. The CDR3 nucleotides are TGTGCCAGCAGTCGGACTAGCGGGGGCTCGACCTACCAAGAGACCCAGTACTTC.

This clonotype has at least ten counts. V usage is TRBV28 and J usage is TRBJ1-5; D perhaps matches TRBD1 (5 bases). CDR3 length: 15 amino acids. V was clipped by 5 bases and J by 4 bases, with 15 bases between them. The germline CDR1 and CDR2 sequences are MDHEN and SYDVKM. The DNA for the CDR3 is TGTGCCAGCAGTCAGGGTGCGTATCGGAATCAGCCCCAGCATTTT. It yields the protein CASSQGAYRNQPQHF. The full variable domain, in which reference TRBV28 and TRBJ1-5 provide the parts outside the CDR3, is DVKVTQSSRYLVKRTGEKVFLECVQDMDHENMFWYRQDPGLGLRLIYFSYDVKMKEKGDIPEGYSVSREKKERFSLILESASTNQTSMYLCASSQGAYRNQPQHFGDGTRLSIL.

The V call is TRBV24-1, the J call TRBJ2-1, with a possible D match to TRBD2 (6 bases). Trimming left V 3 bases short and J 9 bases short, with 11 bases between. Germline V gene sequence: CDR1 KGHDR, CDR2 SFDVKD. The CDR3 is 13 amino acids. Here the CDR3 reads CATSDGGVGEQFF. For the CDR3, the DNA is TGTGCCACCAGTGATGGCGGGGTGGGTGAGCAGTTCTTC.

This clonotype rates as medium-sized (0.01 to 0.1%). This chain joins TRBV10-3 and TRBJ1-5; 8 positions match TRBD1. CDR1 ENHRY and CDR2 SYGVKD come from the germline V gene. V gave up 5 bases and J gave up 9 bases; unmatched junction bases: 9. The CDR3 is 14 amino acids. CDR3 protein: CAISTTGGQGPQHF. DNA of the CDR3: TGTGCCATCAGTACAACAGGGGGGCAGGGGCCCCAGCATTTT.

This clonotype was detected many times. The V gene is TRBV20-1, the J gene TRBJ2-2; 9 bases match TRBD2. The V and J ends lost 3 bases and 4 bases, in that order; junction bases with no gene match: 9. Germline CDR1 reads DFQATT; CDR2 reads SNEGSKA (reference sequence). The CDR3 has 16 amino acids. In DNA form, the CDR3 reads TGCAGTGCTAGGGACCAGCGGGAGGAGGTCACCGGGGAGCTGTTTTTT. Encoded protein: CSARDQREEVTGELFF.

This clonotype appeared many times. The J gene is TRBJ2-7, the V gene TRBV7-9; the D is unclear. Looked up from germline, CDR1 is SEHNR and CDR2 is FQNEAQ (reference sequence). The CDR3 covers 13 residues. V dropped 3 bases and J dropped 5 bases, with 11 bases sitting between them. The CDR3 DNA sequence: TGTGCCAGCAGCTTCTTGGACGCGAACGAGCAGTACTTC. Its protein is CASSFLDANEQYF.

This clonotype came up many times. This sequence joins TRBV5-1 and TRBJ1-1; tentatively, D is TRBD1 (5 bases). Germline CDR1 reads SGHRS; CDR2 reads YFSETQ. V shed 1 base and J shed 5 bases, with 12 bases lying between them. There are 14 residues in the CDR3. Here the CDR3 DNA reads TGCGCCAGCAGCTTGAGTCAGGGAGGGACTGAAGCTTTCTTT. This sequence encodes CASSLSQGGTEAFF.

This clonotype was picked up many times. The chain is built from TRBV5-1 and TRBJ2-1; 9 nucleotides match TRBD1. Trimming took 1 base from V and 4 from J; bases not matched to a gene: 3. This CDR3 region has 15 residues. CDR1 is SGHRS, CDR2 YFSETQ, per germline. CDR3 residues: CASSLSQGAYNEQFF. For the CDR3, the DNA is TGCGCCAGCAGCTTGTCACAGGGGGCTTACAATGAGCAGTTCTTC.

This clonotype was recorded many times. The chain's CDR3 is CASNPGAPNTDTQYF. The CDR3, as DNA: TGTGCCAGCAATCCGGGAGCCCCCAACACAGATACGCAGTATTTT. The V call is TRBV14, the J call TRBJ2-3; possibly TRBD2 for D (6 bases). Germline CDR1 and CDR2: SGHDN and FVKESK. Trimming removed 7 bases from V and 2 bases from J, with 16 bases in between. This CDR3 comprises 15 residues.

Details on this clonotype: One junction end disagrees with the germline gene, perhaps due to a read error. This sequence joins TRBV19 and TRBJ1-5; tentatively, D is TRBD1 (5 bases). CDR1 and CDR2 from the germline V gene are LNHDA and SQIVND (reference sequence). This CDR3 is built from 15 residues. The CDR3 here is CVSRFRGIRNQPQHF. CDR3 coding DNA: TGTGTCAGTAGATTTAGGGGCATCCGGAATCAGCCCCAGCATTTT. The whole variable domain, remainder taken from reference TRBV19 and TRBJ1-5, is DGGITQSPKYLFRKEGQNVTLSCEQNLNHDAMYWYRQDPGQGLRLIYYSQIVNDFQKGDIAEGYSVSREKKESFPLTVTSAQKNPTAFYLCVSRFRGIRNQPQHFGDGTRLSIL.

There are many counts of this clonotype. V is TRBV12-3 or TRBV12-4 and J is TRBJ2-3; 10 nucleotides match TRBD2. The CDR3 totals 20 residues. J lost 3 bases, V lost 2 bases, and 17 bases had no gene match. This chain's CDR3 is CASSLPVGSGRLEETDTQYF. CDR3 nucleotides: TGTGCCAGCAGTTTACCCGTCGGTAGCGGGAGGCTCGAGGAGACAGATACGCAGTATTTT.

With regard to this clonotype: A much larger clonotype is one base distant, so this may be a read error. CDR3 in DNA: TGTGCCATCAGCTTAGGGGACGGGTTGAACATTCAGTACTTC. Protein product: CAISLGDGLNIQYF. The rearrangement uses TRBV7-8 and TRBJ2-4, with D perhaps matching TRBD1 or TRBD2 (5 bases each). CDR3 length: 14 residues. The germline V gene encodes CDR1 SGHVS and CDR2 FQNEAQ.

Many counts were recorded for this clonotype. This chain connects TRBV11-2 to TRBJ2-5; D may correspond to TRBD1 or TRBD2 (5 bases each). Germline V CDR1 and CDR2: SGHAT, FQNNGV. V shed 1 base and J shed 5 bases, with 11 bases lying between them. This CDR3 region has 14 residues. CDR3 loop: CASSLAGSSETQYF. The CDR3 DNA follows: TGTGCCAGCAGCTTAGCAGGGAGCAGTGAGACCCAGTACTTC.

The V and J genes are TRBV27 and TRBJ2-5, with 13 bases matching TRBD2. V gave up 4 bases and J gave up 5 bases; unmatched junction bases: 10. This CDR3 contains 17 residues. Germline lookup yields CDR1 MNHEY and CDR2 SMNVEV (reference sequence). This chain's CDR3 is CASSSQGLAGTEETQYF. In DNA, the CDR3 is TGTGCCAGCAGTTCCCAGGGACTAGCGGGAACGGAGGAGACCCAGTACTTC.

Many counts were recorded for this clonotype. The CDR3 sequence: CASSTTSSMFSEAFF. As DNA, the CDR3 is TGTGCCAGTAGTACGACTTCGTCCATGTTTTCTGAAGCTTTCTTT. The chain links TRBV19 to TRBJ1-1; no reliable D call. The germline gives CDR1 LNHDA, CDR2 SQIVND (reference sequence). V dropped 4 bases and J dropped 6 bases, with 18 bases sitting between them. The CDR3 is 15 residues long. The whole variable domain, filled in from reference TRBV19 and TRBJ1-1, reads DGGITQSPKYLFRKEGQNVTLSCEQNLNHDAMYWYRQDPGQGLRLIYYSQIVNDFQKGDIAEGYSVSREKKESFPLTVTSAQKNPTAFYLCASSTTSSMFSEAFFGQGTRLTVV.

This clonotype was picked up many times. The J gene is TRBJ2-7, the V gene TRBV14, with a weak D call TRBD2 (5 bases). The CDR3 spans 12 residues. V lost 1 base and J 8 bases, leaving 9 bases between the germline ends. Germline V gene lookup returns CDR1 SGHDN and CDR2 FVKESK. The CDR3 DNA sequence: TGTGCCAGCAGCCAAGGAGGGTACCAGCAGTACTTC. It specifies CASSQGGYQQYF.

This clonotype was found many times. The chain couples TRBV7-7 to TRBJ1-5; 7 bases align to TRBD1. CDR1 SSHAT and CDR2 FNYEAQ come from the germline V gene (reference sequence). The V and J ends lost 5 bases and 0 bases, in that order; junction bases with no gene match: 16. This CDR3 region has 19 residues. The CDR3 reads CASSNKTTGTANSNQPQHF. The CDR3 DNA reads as TGTGCCAGCAGCAACAAGACCACCGGGACAGCTAATAGCAATCAGCCCCAGCATTTT.

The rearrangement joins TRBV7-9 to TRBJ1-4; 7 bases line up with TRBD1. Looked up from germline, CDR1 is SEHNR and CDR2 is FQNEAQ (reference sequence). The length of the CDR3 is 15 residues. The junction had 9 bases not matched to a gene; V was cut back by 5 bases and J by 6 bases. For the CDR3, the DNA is TGTGCCAGCAGCCTAGGACAGGAACGCGATGAAAAACTGTTTTTT. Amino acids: CASSLGQERDEKLFF.

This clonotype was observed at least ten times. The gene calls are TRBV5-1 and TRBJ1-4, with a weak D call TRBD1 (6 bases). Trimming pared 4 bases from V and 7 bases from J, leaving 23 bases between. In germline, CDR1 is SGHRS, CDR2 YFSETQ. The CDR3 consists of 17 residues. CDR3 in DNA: TGCGCCAGCAGCACAGGATCCATGTCGGGGGCGGGTGAAAAACTGTTTTTT. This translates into CASSTGSMSGAGEKLFF.